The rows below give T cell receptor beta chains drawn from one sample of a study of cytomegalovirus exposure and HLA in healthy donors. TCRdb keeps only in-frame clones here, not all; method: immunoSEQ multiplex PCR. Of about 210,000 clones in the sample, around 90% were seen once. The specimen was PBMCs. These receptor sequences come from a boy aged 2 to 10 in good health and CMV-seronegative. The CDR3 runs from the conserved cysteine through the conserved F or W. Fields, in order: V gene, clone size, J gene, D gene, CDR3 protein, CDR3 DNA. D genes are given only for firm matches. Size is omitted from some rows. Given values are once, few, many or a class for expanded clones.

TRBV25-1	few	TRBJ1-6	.	CASSDDNSPLHF	TGTGCCAGCAGTGACGATAATTCACCCCTCCACTTT
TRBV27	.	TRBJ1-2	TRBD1	CASSHGTGINYGYTF	TGTGCCAGCAGCCACGGGACAGGGATTAACTATGGCTACACCTTC
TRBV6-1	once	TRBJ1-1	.	CASSPRSNTEAFF	TGTGCCAGCAGTCCCAGGTCGAACACTGAAGCTTTCTTT
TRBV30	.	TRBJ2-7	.	CAWSEQGTYEQYF	TGTGCCTGGAGTGAACAGGGAACCTACGAGCAGTACTTC
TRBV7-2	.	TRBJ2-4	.	CASSLSRAGASAQYF	TGTGCCAGCAGCTTATCCAGGGCTGGGGCTAGTGCTCAGTACTTC
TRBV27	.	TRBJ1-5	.	CASRPTRGFNQPQHF	TGTGCCAGCCGACCAACCCGGGGGTTTAATCAGCCCCAGCATTTT
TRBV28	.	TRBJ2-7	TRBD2	CASKAGGGHEQYF	TGTGCCAGCAAGGCGGGAGGGGGCCACGAGCAGTACTTC
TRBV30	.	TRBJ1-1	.	CAWSVGGAEAFF	TGTGCCTGGAGTGTAGGGGGGGCTGAAGCTTTCTTT
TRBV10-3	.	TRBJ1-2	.	CAISESRDGYTF	TGTGCCATCAGTGAGTCTAGAGATGGCTACACCTTC
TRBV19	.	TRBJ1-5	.	CASSQGGGNQPQHF	TGTGCCAGTAGTCAGGGCGGGGGCAATCAGCCCCAGCATTTT
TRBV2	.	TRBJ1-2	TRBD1	CASSELSWTGDGYTF	TGTGCCAGCAGTGAACTGAGCTGGACAGGGGATGGCTACACCTTC
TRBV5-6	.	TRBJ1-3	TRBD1	CASSLSTGGRRNTIYF	TGTGCCAGCAGCTTGTCGACAGGGGGAAGAAGAAACACCATATATTTT
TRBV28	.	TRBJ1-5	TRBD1	CASRYGTGVQQPQHF	TGTGCCAGCAGATACGGGACAGGGGTGCAACAGCCCCAGCATTTT
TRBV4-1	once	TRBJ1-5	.	CASSQEFPQRSNQPQHF	TGCGCCAGCAGCCAAGAATTTCCTCAGCGAAGCAATCAGCCCCAGCATTTT
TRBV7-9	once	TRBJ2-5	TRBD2	CASSLGTSLETQYF	TGTGCCAGCAGCTTAGGGACTAGCTTAGAGACCCAGTACTTC
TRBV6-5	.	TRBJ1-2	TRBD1	CASRGQASYGYTF	TGTGCCAGCAGGGGACAGGCTTCCTATGGCTACACCTTC
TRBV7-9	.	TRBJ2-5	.	CASRAYDSLYQETQYF	TGTGCCAGCAGGGCCTACGACAGCCTATACCAAGAGACCCAGTACTTC
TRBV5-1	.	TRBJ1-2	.	CASRLGLTERGGYTF	TGCGCCAGCAGGCTTGGGTTAACGGAGCGTGGAGGCTACACCTTC
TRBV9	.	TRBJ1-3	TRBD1	CASSAEQGVGNTIYF	TGTGCCAGCAGCGCGGAACAGGGGGTTGGTAACACCATATATTTT
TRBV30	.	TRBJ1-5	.	CAWSVDFNQPQHF	TGTGCCTGGAGTGTGGACTTTAATCAGCCCCAGCATTTT
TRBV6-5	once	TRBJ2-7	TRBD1	CASSPQGVYEQYF	TGTGCCAGCAGTCCCCAGGGGGTCTACGAGCAGTACTTC
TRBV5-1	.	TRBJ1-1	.	CASSLGTGLNTEAFF	TGCGCCAGCAGCTTGGGTACAGGTTTGAACACTGAAGCTTTCTTT
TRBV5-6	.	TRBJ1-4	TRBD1	CASSSDRGVAKLFF	TGTGCCAGCAGCTCTGACAGGGGAGTTGCAAAACTGTTTTTT
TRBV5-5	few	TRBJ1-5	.	CASSLGQAYNQPQHF	TGTGCCAGCAGCTTGGGACAGGCCTACAATCAGCCCCAGCATTTT
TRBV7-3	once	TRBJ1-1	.	CASSLGAENTEAFF	TGTGCCAGCAGCTTAGGGGCAGAGAACACTGAAGCTTTCTTT
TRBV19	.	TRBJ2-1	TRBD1	CASSNRGSYNEQFF	TGTGCCAGTAGTAACAGGGGCTCCTACAATGAGCAGTTCTTC
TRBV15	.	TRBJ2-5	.	CATSRDRQETQYF	TGTGCCACCAGCAGAGATCGACAGGAGACCCAGTACTTC
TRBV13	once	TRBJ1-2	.	CASSFNSNYGCTF	TGTGCCAGCAGCTTTAATTCTAACTATGGCTGCACCTTC
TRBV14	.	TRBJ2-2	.	CASSQVTGYTGELFF	TGTGCCAGCAGCCAAGTTACAGGGTACACCGGGGAGCTGTTTTTT